These T cell receptor beta chains were read from a single sample in a study of T cell responses to AZD1222 COVID-19 vaccine. Sequencing was performed with immunoSEQ multiplex PCR; in TCRdb, only in-frame clones are kept and a portion is missing. The sample has some 64,000 clones, 84% seen once. The material sequenced was peripheral blood, taken on day 0 of AZD1222 vaccination. Receptor source: an adult in good health. Each CDR3 is given with its conserved first and last residue. D genes are given only for firm matches. For some rows the clone size is stated as once, few or many, or as a class when expanded; others skip it.

j_gene | len | v_gene | d_gene | abundance | CDR3aa | CDR3nt
TRBJ1-1 | 13 | TRBV12-3/TRBV12-4 | - | - | CASSTQGITEAFF | TGTGCCAGCAGTACACAGGGAATTACTGAAGCTTTCTTT
TRBJ1-6 | 13 | TRBV30 | - | few | CAWSVGGNSPLHF | TGTGCCTGGAGTGTTGGGGGGAATTCACCCCTCCACTTT
TRBJ2-5 | 13 | TRBV2 | - | few | CASSVLVSETQYF | TGTGCCAGCAGTGTTCTAGTCAGTGAGACCCAGTACTTC
TRBJ2-2 | 14 | TRBV28 | TRBD2 | - | CASTLRGGRRGAVF | TGTGCCAGCACCCTCCGGGGGGGCCGGCGGGGAGCTGTTTTT
TRBJ1-1 | 11 | TRBV19 | - | - | CASRLNTEAFF | TGTGCCAGTAGATTGAACACTGAAGCTTTCTTT
TRBJ2-2 | 17 | TRBV10-1 | - | - | CASSESSGQPNTGELFF | TGCGCCAGCAGTGAGTCCTCGGGACAACCGAACACCGGGGAGCTGTTTTTT
TRBJ1-1 | 17 | TRBV5-1 | - | - | CASSFGGGGLRGAEAFF | TGCGCCAGCAGCTTCGGCGGGGGCGGGCTCCGAGGGGCTGAAGCTTTCTTT
TRBJ1-6 | 17 | TRBV7-2 | - | - | CASSLFRAASYNSPLHF | TGTGCCAGCAGCTTATTCAGGGCTGCCTCCTATAATTCACCCCTCCACTTT
TRBJ2-3 | 16 | TRBV5-1 | TRBD2 | once | CASSLRTGLAGDTQYF | TGCGCCAGCAGCTTGCGGACGGGGCTAGCGGGGGATACGCAGTATTTT
TRBJ1-1 | 15 | TRBV7-9 | - | - | CASTPGRALNTEAFF | TGTGCCAGCACCCCTGGGAGAGCATTGAACACTGAAGCTTTCTTT
TRBJ2-7 | 14 | TRBV3-1/TRBV3-2 | TRBD2 | - | CASSLPGGAYEQYF | TGTGCCAGCAGCCTCCCGGGGGGGGCCTACGAGCAGTACTTC
TRBJ1-1 | 12 | TRBV29-1 | - | - | CSVVQGNTEAFF | TGCAGCGTAGTACAAGGGAACACTGAAGCTTTCTTT
TRBJ2-4 | 14 | TRBV19 | TRBD1 | - | CASSIRGQGYIQYF | TGTGCCAGTAGTATAAGAGGACAGGGGTACATTCAGTACTTC
TRBJ1-2 | 14 | TRBV29-1 | TRBD1 | few | CSVVPGTGGYGYTF | TGCAGCGTTGTTCCCGGGACAGGAGGGTATGGCTACACCTTC
TRBJ2-5 | 15 | TRBV5-1 | - | few | CASQGGDREVETQYF | TGCGCCAGCCAGGGTGGAGACAGGGAGGTAGAGACCCAGTACTTC
TRBJ1-6 | 13 | TRBV19 | - | - | CASSIGPNSPLHF | TGTGCCAGTAGTATCGGACCTAATTCACCCCTCCACTTT
TRBJ1-1 | 16 | TRBV5-1 | - | - | CASSSSGGSMNTEAFF | TGCGCCAGCAGCTCCTCGGGGGGATCAATGAACACTGAAGCTTTCTTT
TRBJ1-4 | 15 | TRBV4-1 | TRBD1 | - | CASSRWDRANEKLFF | TGCGCCAGCAGCCGCTGGGACAGGGCCAATGAAAAACTGTTTTTT
TRBJ2-7 | 13 | TRBV6-2/TRBV6-3 | - | once | CASSRDSFGEQYF | TGTGCCAGCAGCAGGGACTCTTTTGGCGAGCAGTACTTC
TRBJ1-6 | 14 | TRBV6-2/TRBV6-3 | TRBD1 | - | CASSWGQEGSPLHF | TGTGCCAGCAGTTGGGGACAGGAGGGATCACCCCTCCACTTT
TRBJ1-2 | 15 | TRBV5-1 | - | few | CASSLAGRGESGYTF | TGCGCCAGCAGCTTGGCCGGTCGGGGCGAGAGTGGCTACACCTTC
TRBJ1-1 | 11 | TRBV7-9 | - | - | CASSRDTEAFF | TGTGCCAGCAGCCGTGACACTGAAGCTTTCTTT
TRBJ1-5 | 13 | TRBV4-1 | - | - | CASSQVPNQPQHF | TGCGCCAGCAGCCAAGTGCCCAATCAGCCCCAGCATTTT
TRBJ1-2 | 13 | TRBV5-6 | - | - | CASSLLMGRGYTF | TGTGCCAGCAGCTTACTTATGGGGAGAGGCTACACCTTC
TRBJ1-1 | 13 | TRBV6-1 | - | - | CASSERGGTEAFF | TGTGCCAGCAGTGAACGGGGTGGCACTGAAGCTTTCTTT
TRBJ1-5 | 12 | TRBV10-2 | - | - | CASSEGVQPQHF | TGCGCCAGCAGTGAGGGCGTTCAGCCCCAGCATTTT
TRBJ2-3 | 18 | TRBV27 | TRBD2 | once | CASNSISGGLQHTDTQYF | TGTGCCAGCAACAGCATTAGCGGGGGCCTACAGCATACAGATACGCAGTATTTT
TRBJ1-2 | 15 | TRBV6-5 | - | - | CASSPPGSDRYGYTF | TGTGCCAGCAGCCCCCCCGGCTCCGACCGCTATGGCTACACCTTC
TRBJ2-1 | 16 | TRBV7-6 | - | - | CASSRGGVRVHNEQFF | TGTGCCAGCAGCCGAGGCGGCGTACGGGTCCACAATGAGCAGTTCTTC
TRBJ2-2 | 13 | TRBV5-1 | - | - | CASQWAEGGELFF | TGCGCCAGCCAATGGGCGGAGGGCGGGGAGCTGTTTTTT
TRBJ2-3 | 14 | TRBV19 | TRBD1 | - | CASSTTGTGDTQYF | TGTGCCAGTAGTACGACAGGGACGGGCGATACGCAGTATTTT
TRBJ2-5 | 13 | TRBV7-2 | - | - | CASSLAKGKAQYF | TGTGCCAGCAGCTTAGCGAAGGGGAAGGCCCAGTACTTC
TRBJ2-7 | 15 | TRBV5-8 | TRBD1 | - | CASTRGDRLSYEQYF | TGTGCCAGCACCCGAGGGGACAGGCTTTCCTACGAGCAGTACTTC
TRBJ1-2 | 11 | TRBV29-1 | - | - | CSVEGSYGYTF | TGCAGCGTTGAGGGCTCGTATGGCTACACCTTC
TRBJ2-7 | 14 | TRBV28 | - | - | CASSFVGAGYEQYF | TGTGCCAGCAGTTTCGTTGGGGCGGGCTACGAGCAGTACTTC
TRBJ2-5 | 12 | TRBV29-1 | TRBD1 | - | CSVHRGDETQYF | TGCAGCGTGCACAGGGGCGATGAGACCCAGTACTTC
TRBJ1-6 | 15 | TRBV28 | - | - | CASSLGGVFDSPLHF | TGTGCCAGCAGTTTAGGGGGGGTTTTTGATTCACCCCTCCACTTT
TRBJ1-6 | 15 | TRBV25-1 | - | - | CASSVSQGGNSPLHF | TGTGCCAGCAGTGTGAGTCAGGGTGGTAATTCACCCCTCCACTTT
TRBJ1-2 | 16 | TRBV11-2 | - | - | CASSSLKGTDPYGYTF | TGTGCCAGCAGCTCCTTAAAGGGCACAGATCCCTATGGCTACACCTTC
TRBJ1-2 | 14 | TRBV21-1 | - | - | CASSQGGAGAGYTF | TGTGCCAGCAGCCAAGGGGGGGCCGGTGCGGGCTACACCTTC
TRBJ2-7 | 13 | TRBV7-9 | TRBD2 | - | CASSYREAYEQYF | TGTGCCAGCAGCTACCGGGAGGCCTACGAGCAGTACTTC
TRBJ1-1 | 12 | TRBV19 | - | - | CASSTGYTEAFF | TGTGCCAGTAGTACAGGGTACACTGAAGCTTTCTTT
TRBJ2-3 | 17 | TRBV5-1 | TRBD2 | - | CASSLGASGGSTDTQYF | TGCGCCAGCAGCTTGGGTGCTAGCGGCGGGAGCACAGATACGCAGTATTTT
TRBJ1-1 | 13 | TRBV5-1 | - | few | CASSPGSGTEAFF | TGCGCCAGCAGCCCGGGATCGGGGACTGAAGCTTTCTTT
TRBJ2-4 | 16 | TRBV11-2 | - | - | CASSLVIGDAGNIQYF | TGTGCCAGCAGCTTAGTTATCGGGGACGCCGGAAACATTCAGTACTTC
TRBJ2-7 | 14 | TRBV7-8 | - | - | CASSLGGGAYEQYF | TGTGCCAGCAGCTTAGGCGGGGGCGCCTACGAGCAGTACTTC
TRBJ2-1 | 17 | TRBV28 | - | - | CASSSPGAPTGRNEQFF | TGTGCCAGCAGTTCCCCTGGGGCGCCTACGGGGCGAAATGAGCAGTTCTTC
TRBJ2-7 | 15 | TRBV5-8 | - | - | CASSSLARDDYEQYF | TGTGCCAGCAGCTCTCTGGCGAGGGATGACTACGAGCAGTACTTC
TRBJ1-6 | 13 | TRBV5-8 | - | - | CASSLISASPLHF | TGTGCCAGCAGCTTAATTTCCGCTTCACCCCTCCACTTT